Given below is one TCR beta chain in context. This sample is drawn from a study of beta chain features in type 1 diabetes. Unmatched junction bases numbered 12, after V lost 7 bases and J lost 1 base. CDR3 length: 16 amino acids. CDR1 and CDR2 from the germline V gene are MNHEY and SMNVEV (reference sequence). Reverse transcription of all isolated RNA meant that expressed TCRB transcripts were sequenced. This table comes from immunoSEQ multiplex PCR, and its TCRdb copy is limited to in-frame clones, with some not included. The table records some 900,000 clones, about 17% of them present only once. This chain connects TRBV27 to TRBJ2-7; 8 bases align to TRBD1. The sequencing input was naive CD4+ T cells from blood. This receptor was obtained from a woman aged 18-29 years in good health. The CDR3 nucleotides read TGTGCCAGCACCTTGAGGATGACAGGGGTATCCTACGAGCAGTACTTC. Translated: CASTLRMTGVSYEQYF.